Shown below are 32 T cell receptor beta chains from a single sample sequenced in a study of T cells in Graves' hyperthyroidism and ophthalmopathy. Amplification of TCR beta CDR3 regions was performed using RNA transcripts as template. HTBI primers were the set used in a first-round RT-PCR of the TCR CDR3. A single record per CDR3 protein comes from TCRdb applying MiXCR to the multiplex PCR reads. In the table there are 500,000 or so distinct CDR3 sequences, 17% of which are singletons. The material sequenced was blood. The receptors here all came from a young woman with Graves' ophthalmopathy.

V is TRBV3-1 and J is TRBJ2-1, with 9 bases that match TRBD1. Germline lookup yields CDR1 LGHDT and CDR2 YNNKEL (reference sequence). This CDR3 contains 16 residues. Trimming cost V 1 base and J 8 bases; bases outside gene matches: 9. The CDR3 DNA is TGTGCCAGCAGCCAAGGAGGGGGACAGGGTCCCGATGAGCAGTTCTTC. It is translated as CASSQGGGQGPDEQFF.

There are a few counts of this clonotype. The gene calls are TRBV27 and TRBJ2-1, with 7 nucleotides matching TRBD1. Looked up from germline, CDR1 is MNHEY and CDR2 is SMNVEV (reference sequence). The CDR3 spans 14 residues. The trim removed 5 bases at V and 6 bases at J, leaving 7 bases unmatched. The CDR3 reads CASSQTGFGNEQFF. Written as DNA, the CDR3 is TGTGCCAGCAGTCAGACAGGGTTCGGCAATGAGCAGTTCTTC.

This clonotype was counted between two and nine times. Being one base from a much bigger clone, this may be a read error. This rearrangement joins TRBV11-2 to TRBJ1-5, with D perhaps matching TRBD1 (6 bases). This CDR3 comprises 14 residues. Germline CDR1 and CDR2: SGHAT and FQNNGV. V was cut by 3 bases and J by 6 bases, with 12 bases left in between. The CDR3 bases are TGTGCCAGCAGCTTGGGCAGGGGCAGTCAGCCCCAGCATTTT. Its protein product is CASSLGRGSQPQHF.

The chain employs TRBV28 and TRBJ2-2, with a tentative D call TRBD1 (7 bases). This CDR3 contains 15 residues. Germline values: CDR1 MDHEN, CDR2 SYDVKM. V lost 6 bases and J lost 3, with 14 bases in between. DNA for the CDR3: TGTGCCAGCAGCCCGCAGGGGGGTTACACCGGGGAGCTGTTTTTT. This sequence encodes CASSPQGGYTGELFF.

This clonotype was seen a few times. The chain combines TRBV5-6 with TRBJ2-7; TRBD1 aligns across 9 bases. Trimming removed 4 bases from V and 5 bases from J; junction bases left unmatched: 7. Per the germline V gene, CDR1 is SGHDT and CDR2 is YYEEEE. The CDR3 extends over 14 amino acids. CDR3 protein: CASSEGQGPDEQYF. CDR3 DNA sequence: TGTGCCAGCAGCGAGGGACAGGGCCCCGACGAGCAGTACTTC.

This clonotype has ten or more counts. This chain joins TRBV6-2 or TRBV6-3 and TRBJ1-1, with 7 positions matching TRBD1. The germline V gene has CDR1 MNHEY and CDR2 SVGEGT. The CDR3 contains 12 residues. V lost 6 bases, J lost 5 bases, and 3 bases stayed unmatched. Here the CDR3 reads CASRTGRTEAFF. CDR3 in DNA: TGTGCCAGCAGGACAGGGCGAACTGAAGCTTTCTTT.

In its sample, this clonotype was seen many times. The CDR3 is CASSTGLVSQETQYF. CDR3 nucleotides: TGTGCCAGCAGCACGGGACTAGTGAGCCAAGAGACCCAGTACTTC. The chain is built from TRBV11-3 and TRBJ2-5, with 8 bases aligning to TRBD2. Germline assignment: CDR1 SGHNT and CDR2 YENEEA. CDR3 size: 15 residues. With V trimmed by 5 bases and J by 1 base, 6 bases remained unmatched.

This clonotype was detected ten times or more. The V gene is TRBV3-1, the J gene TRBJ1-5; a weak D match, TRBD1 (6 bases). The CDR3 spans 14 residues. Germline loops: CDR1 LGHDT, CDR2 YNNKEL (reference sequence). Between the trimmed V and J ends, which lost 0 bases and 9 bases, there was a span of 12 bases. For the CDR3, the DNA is TGTGCCAGCAGCCAAGACCCTCGACAGGCGCCCCAGCATTTT. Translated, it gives CASSQDPRQAPQHF. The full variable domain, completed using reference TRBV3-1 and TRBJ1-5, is DTAVSQTPKYLVTQMGNDKSIKCEQNLGHDTMYWYKQDSKKFLKIMFSYNNKELIINETVPNRFSPKSPDKAHLNLHINSLELGDSAVYFCASSQDPRQAPQHFGDGTRLSIL.

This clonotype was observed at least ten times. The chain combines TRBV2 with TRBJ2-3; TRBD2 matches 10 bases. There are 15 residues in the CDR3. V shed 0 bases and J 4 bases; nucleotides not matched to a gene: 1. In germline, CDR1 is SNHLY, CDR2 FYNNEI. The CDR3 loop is CASSEASGRADTQYF. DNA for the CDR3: TGTGCCAGCAGTGAAGCAAGCGGGAGGGCAGATACGCAGTATTTT.

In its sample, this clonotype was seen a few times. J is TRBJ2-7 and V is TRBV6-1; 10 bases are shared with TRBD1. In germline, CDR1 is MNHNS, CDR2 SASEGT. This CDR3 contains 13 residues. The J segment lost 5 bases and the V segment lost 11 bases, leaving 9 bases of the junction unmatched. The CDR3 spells CASDRGTGDEQYF. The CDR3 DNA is TGTGCCTCCGATAGGGGGACAGGGGACGAGCAGTACTTC.

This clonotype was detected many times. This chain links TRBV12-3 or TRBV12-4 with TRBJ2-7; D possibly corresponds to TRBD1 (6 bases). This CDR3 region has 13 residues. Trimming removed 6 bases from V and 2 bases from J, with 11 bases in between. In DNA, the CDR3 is TGTGCCAGCAGCATCCGGGACACCTACGAGCAGTACTTC. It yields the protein CASSIRDTYEQYF.

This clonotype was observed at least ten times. CDR3 sequence (DNA): TGTGCCAGCAGTTTATTGGCTAGCGGCAGGGAGCAGTTCTTC. Its translation: CASSLLASGREQFF. The J gene is TRBJ2-1, the V gene TRBV28; TRBD2 agrees at 7 bases. Looked up from germline, CDR1 is MDHEN and CDR2 is SYDVKM. J was trimmed by 10 bases and V by 1 base; bases with no gene match: 7. CDR3 length: 14 amino acids.

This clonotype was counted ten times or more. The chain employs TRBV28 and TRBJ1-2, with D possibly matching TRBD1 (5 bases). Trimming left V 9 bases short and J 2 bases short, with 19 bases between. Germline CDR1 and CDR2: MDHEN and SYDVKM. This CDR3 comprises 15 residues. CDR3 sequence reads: CASQNPGTANYGYTF. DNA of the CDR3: TGTGCCAGTCAGAACCCCGGGACCGCGAACTATGGCTACACCTTC.

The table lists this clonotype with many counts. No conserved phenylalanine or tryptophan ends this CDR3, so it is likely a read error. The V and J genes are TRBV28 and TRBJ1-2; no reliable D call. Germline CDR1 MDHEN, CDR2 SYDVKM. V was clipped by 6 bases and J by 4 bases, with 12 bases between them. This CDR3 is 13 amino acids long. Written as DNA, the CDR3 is TGTGCCAGCAGGAAGCCCCCAAGCTATGGCTACACCCTC. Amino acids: CASRKPPSYGYTL.

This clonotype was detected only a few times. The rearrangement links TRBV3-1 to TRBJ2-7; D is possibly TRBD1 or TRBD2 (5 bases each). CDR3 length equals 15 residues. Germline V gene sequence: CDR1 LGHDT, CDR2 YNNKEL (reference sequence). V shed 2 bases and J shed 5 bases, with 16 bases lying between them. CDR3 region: CASSQKPGPVDEQYF. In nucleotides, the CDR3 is TGTGCCAGCAGCCAAAAACCGGGGCCCGTGGACGAGCAGTACTTC.

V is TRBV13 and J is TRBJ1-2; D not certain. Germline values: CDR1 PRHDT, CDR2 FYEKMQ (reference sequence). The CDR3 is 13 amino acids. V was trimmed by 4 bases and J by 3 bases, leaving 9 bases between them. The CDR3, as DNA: TGTGCCAGCAGCTCGTCGCCCCACTATGGCTACACCTTC. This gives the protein CASSSSPHYGYTF.

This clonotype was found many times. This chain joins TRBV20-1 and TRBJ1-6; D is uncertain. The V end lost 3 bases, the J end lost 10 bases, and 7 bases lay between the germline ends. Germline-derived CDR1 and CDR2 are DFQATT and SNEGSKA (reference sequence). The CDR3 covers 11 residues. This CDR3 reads CSASGGSPLHF. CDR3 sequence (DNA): TGCAGTGCTAGTGGTGGGTCACCCCTCCACTTT.

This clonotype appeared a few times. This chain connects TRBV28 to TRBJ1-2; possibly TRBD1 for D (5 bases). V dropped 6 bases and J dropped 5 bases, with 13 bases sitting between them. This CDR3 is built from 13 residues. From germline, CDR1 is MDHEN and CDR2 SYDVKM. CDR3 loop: CASSADTTYGYTF. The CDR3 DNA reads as TGTGCCAGCAGCGCGGACACGACATATGGCTACACCTTC.

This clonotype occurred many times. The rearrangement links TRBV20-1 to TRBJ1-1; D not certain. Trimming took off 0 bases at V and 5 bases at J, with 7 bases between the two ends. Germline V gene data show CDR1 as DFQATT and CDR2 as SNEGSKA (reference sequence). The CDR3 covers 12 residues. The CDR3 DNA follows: TGCAGTGCTAGAGATGGGCGGACTGAAGCTTTCTTT. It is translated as CSARDGRTEAFF.

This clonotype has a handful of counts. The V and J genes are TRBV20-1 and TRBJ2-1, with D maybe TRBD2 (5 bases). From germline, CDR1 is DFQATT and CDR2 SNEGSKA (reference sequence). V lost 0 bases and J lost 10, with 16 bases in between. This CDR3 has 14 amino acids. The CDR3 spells CSARDWLGVGEQFF. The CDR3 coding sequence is TGCAGTGCTAGAGATTGGTTGGGAGTGGGGGAGCAGTTCTTC.

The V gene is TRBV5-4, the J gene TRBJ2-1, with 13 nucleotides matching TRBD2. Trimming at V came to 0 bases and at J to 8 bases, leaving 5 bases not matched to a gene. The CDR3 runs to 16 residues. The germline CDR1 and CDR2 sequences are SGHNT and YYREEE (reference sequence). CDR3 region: CASSLGLAGGQDEQFF. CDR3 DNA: TGTGCCAGCAGCTTGGGACTAGCGGGGGGCCAGGATGAGCAGTTCTTC.

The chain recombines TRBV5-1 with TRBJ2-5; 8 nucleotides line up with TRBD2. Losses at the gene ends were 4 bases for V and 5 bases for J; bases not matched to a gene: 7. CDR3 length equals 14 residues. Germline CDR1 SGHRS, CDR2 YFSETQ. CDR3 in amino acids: CASSPGLEEETQYF. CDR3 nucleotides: TGCGCCAGCAGCCCGGGACTAGAGGAGGAGACCCAGTACTTC.

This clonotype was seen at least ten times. CDR3 nucleotide sequence: TGTGCCAGCAAGGAACAGGGGGTTAATCAGCCCCAGCATTTT. It codes for CASKEQGVNQPQHF. V and J are TRBV28 and TRBJ1-5; 8 nucleotides agree with TRBD1. This CDR3 is built from 14 residues. Germline values: CDR1 MDHEN, CDR2 SYDVKM. V gave up 7 bases and J gave up 4 bases; unmatched junction bases: 6. The whole variable domain, filled in from reference TRBV28 and TRBJ1-5, reads DVKVTQSSRYLVKRTGEKVFLECVQDMDHENMFWYRQDPGLGLRLIYFSYDVKMKEKGDIPEGYSVSREKKERFSLILESASTNQTSMYLCASKEQGVNQPQHFGDGTRLSIL.

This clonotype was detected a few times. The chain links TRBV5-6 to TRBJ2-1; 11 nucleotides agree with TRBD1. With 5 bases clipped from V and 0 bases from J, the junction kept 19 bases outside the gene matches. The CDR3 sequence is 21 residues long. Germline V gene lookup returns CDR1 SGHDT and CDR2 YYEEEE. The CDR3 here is CASRQDRGRWGGGSSYNEQFF. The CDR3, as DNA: TGTGCCAGCAGGCAGGACAGGGGGCGCTGGGGCGGGGGAAGCTCCTACAATGAGCAGTTCTTC.

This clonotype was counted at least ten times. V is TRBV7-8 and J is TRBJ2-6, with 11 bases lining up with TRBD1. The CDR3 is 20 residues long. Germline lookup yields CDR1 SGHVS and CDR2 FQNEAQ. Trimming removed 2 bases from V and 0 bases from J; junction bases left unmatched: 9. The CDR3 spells CASSLFGQGAIPSGANVLTF. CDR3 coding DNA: TGTGCCAGCAGCTTATTCGGACAGGGGGCCATCCCCTCTGGGGCCAACGTCCTGACTTTC.

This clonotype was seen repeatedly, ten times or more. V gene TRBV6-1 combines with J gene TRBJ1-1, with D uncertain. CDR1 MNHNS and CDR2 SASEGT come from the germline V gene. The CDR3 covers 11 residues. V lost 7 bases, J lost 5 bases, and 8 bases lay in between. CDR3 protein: CASTVGTEAFF. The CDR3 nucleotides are TGTGCCAGCACCGTGGGAACTGAAGCTTTCTTT.

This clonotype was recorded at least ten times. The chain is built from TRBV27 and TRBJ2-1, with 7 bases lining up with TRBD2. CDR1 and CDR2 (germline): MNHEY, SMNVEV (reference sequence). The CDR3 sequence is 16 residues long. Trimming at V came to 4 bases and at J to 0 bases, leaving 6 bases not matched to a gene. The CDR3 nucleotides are TGTGCCAGCAGTTACGTGGGCGGGGGCTCCTACAATGAGCAGTTCTTC. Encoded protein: CASSYVGGGSYNEQFF.

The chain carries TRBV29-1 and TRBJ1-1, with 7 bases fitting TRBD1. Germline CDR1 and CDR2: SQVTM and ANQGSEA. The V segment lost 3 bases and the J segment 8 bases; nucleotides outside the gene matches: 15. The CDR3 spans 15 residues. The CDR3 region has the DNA TGCAGCGTTGACAGTAAAGACAGGGTAGTTAAGGAAGCTTTCTTT. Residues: CSVDSKDRVVKEAFF.

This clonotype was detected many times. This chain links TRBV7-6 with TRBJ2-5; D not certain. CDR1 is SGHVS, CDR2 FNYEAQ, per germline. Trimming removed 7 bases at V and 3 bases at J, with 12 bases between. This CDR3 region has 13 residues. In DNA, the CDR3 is TGTGCCAGCACCACGCCCGGAGAAGAGACCCAGTACTTC. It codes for CASTTPGEETQYF. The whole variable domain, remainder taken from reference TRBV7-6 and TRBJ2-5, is GAGVSQSPRYKVTKRGQDVALRCDPISGHVSLYWYRQALGQGPEFLTYFNYEAQQDKSGLPNDRFSAERPEGSISTLTIQRTEQRDSAMYRCASTTPGEETQYFGPGTRLLVL.

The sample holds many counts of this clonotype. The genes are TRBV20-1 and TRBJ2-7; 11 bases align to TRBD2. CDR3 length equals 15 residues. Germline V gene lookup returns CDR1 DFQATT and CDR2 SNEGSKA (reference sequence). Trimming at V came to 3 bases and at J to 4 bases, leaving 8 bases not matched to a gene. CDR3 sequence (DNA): TGCAGTGCTAGGCCGTTAGCGGGAGGGCCTTACGAGCAGTACTTC. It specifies CSARPLAGGPYEQYF.

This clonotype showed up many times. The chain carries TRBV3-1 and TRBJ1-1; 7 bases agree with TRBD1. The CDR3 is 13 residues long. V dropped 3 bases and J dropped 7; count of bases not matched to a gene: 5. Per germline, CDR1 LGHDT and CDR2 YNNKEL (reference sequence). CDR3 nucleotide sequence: TGTGCCAGCAGCCAGAGACAGGGTGATGAAGCTTTCTTT. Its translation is CASSQRQGDEAFF. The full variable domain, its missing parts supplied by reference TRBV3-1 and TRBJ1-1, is DTAVSQTPKYLVTQMGNDKSIKCEQNLGHDTMYWYKQDSKKFLKIMFSYNNKELIINETVPNRFSPKSPDKAHLNLHINSLELGDSAVYFCASSQRQGDEAFFGQGTRLTVV.

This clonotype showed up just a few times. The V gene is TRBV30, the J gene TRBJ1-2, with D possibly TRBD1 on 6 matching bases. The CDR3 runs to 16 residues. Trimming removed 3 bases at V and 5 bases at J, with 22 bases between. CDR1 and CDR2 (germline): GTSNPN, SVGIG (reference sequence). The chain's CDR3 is CAWSAPGGTYLYGYTF. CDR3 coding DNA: TGTGCCTGGAGCGCACCCGGGGGGACATATCTATATGGCTACACCTTC.